This TCR beta chain was obtained from a study of T-cell reconstitution after alpha-beta-depleted transplantation in children. Overall study results and limits: From newly produced T cells came most of the T-cell counts and diversity one year after transplant. Two months or so post-transplant, alpha-beta T cells reportedly derived from several hundred expanded graft clones. From surviving recipient T cells and thymic progenitors came the high day-60 TCRbeta diversity observed in some patients.

Unique molecular identifiers tagged the TCRbeta library. TCRdb reprocessed the PCR reads via MiXCR and lists one record per CDR3 protein. This sample has about 32,000 distinct CDR3 sequences, with about 6.7% found just once. Concerning this clonotype: Its antigen remains unidentified.

The source material was peripheral blood, sampled 60 days after TCRalphabeta/CD19-depleted stem cell transplant. The receptor was derived from a child younger than two who had a stem cell transplant for acute myeloid leukemia, so the T cells may come from the graft donor.

In nucleotides, the CDR3 is TGCGCCAGCAGTCAATCGCGGGGGTCGCGTCGGGATACGCAGTATTTT. It specifies CASSQSRGSRRDTQYF. The chain recombines TRBV23-1 with TRBJ2-3, with 7 bases identical to TRBD2. TRBV23-1 belongs to the ORF category, with a function that is uncertain. The CDR3 has 16 residues. Trimming took 0 bases from V and 6 from J; bases not matched to a gene: 9.